These 24 T cell receptor beta chains were sequenced from one sample in a study of blood T cell repertoires in COVID-19. Libraries were prepared by immunoSEQ multiplex PCR; TCRdb keeps only in-frame clonotypes and omits some of them. Of 200,000 to 250,000 clones in the sample, around nine tenths were seen once. Sequenced material: peripheral blood. These receptors were taken from a woman aged 70-85 years with active or convalescent COVID-19.

V and J are TRBV5-3 and TRBJ1-4; D gene unclear. TRBV5-3 falls under the ORF class, with uncertain function. This CDR3 is 20 amino acids long. V gave up 1 base and J gave up 12 bases, with 34 bases separating them. CDR3 region: CARSLRYDMGVRPSDFQLFF. DNA for the CDR3: TGTGCCAGAAGCTTGAGATATGACATGGGCGTTCGACCTTCGGACTTTCAACTGTTTTTT.

J is TRBJ1-2 and V is TRBV7-2, with D uncertain. CDR1 and CDR2 (germline): SGHTA, FQGNSA. The length of the CDR3 is 15 residues. Trimming cost V 1 base and J 5 bases, with 14 bases left between them. As DNA, the CDR3 is TGTGCCAGCAGCTTAGTCGGCACCTCGGGTTATGGCTACACCTTC. It yields the protein CASSLVGTSGYGYTF.

The rearrangement links TRBV3-1 (or the pseudogene TRBV3-2) to TRBJ1-2; unclear D gene. The CDR3 has 13 residues. Per the germline V gene, CDR1 is LGHDT and CDR2 is YNNKEL (reference sequence). Between the trimmed V and J ends, which lost 1 base and 5 bases, there was a span of 8 bases. The CDR3 spells CASSQGAEYGYTF. CDR3 coding DNA: TGTGCCAGCAGCCAAGGGGCAGAATATGGCTACACCTTC.

Remarks on this clone: Other nucleotide sequences from this sample produce the same CDR3. The rearrangement uses TRBV7-9 and TRBJ1-2; maybe TRBD1 (6 bases). Germline CDR1 SEHNR, CDR2 FQNEAQ (reference sequence). Trimming pared 1 base from V and 7 bases from J, leaving 10 bases between. The CDR3 has 13 amino acids. Here the CDR3 DNA reads TGTGCCAGCAGCTTAGTAGGGGGGGCTGGCTACACCTTC. Translated, it gives CASSLVGGAGYTF.

This chain connects TRBV18 to TRBJ1-4; no clear D gene. This CDR3 is built from 13 residues. The V gene's germline CDR1 is KGHSH and CDR2 LQKENI. Trimming pared 2 bases from V and 7 bases from J, leaving 8 bases between. CDR3 protein: CASSPEVREKLFF. The DNA for the CDR3 is TGTGCCAGCTCACCAGAGGTCCGTGAAAAACTGTTTTTT.

The CDR3 DNA is TGTGCCAGCAGCCAACAGGATCCGGATGGCTACACCTTC. Protein: CASSQQDPDGYTF. The chain links TRBV14 to TRBJ1-2; D remains unclear. Trimming removed 2 bases from V and 6 bases from J, with 10 bases in between. The CDR3 loop spans 13 amino acids. Germline assignment: CDR1 SGHDN and CDR2 FVKESK.

The rearrangement links TRBV2 to TRBJ1-1; 9 nucleotides line up with TRBD1. The CDR3 has 14 residues. Germline V gives CDR1 SNHLY, CDR2 FYNNEI. V dropped 5 bases and J dropped 7; count of bases not matched to a gene: 8. CDR3 coding DNA: TGTGCCAGCAGTTTTGGACAGGGGCGAAGTGAAGCTTTCTTT. Translation gives CASSFGQGRSEAFF.

CDR3 loop: CASSPQATYGYTF. The CDR3 DNA is TGTGCCAGCAGCCCGCAGGCAACCTATGGCTACACCTTC. The chain couples TRBV5-6 to TRBJ1-2, with D unresolved. V shed 4 bases and J shed 4 bases, with 11 bases lying between them. This CDR3 has 13 residues. Germline V lookup: CDR1 SGHDT, CDR2 YYEEEE.

The rearrangement uses TRBV12-3 or TRBV12-4 and TRBJ2-5; D ambiguous. The CDR3 extends over 13 amino acids. Between the trimmed V and J ends, which lost 6 bases and 7 bases, there was a span of 15 bases. The CDR3 sequence is CASSTGTRGTQYF. CDR3 in DNA: TGTGCCAGCAGCACTGGTACTCGTGGGACCCAGTACTTC.

This clone was seen only once. The chain has TRBV10-2 and TRBJ1-1; no definite D call. Germline V gene sequence: CDR1 WSHSY, CDR2 SAAADI. The V gene lost 4 bases and the J gene lost 3 bases, with 12 bases spanning the gap. This CDR3 comprises 14 residues. For the CDR3, the DNA is TGCGCCAGCAGTGGAGAGTTGATATACACTGAAGCTTTCTTT. This encodes CASSGELIYTEAFF.

In this sample, this clone turned up once. This sequence joins TRBV7-2 and TRBJ1-1; D is unclear. The V end was cut by 1 base, the J end by 0 bases, with 12 bases between. From germline, CDR1 is SGHTA and CDR2 FQGNSA. This CDR3 has 16 residues. This CDR3 is CASSLDLALLNTEAFF. CDR3 coding DNA: TGTGCCAGCAGCTTAGATCTGGCCCTCTTGAACACTGAAGCTTTCTTT. The whole variable domain, filled in from reference TRBV7-2 and TRBJ1-1, reads GAGVSQSPSNKVTEKGKDVELRCDPISGHTALYWYRQSLGQGLEFLIYFQGNSAPDKSGLPSDRFSAERTGGSVSTLTIQRTQQEDSAVYLCASSLDLALLNTEAFFGQGTRLTVV.

This chain joins TRBV11-2 and TRBJ2-1; D perhaps matches TRBD1 (6 bases). This CDR3 is built from 15 residues. The ends were cut back, 6 bases at V and 2 bases at J, with 14 bases in the middle. The V gene's germline CDR1 is SGHAT and CDR2 FQNNGV. Here the CDR3 reads CASRWGLPPYNEQFF. CDR3 nucleotides: TGTGCCAGCAGGTGGGGGCTGCCACCCTACAATGAGCAGTTCTTC. Full variable domain (remainder filled in from reference TRBV11-2 and TRBJ2-1): EAGVAQSPRYKIIEKRQSVAFWCNPISGHATLYWYQQILGQGPKLLIQFQNNGVVDDSQLPKDRFSAERLKGVDSTLKIQPAKLEDSAVYLCASRWGLPPYNEQFFGPGTRLTVL.

In the case of this clone: At one boundary the junction diverges from the germline segment, which might be a read error. The chain joins TRBV6-1 to TRBJ1-2, with TRBD1 identical over 7 bases. Germline V gene data show CDR1 as MNHNS and CDR2 as SASEGT. This CDR3 has 17 residues. This CDR3 reads CASSEESERGRFYGYTF. In DNA form, the CDR3 reads TGTGCCAGCAGCGAAGAAAGTGAAAGGGGGCGCTTCTATGGCTACACCTTC.

V gene TRBV29-1 combines with J gene TRBJ1-2; 9 nucleotides agree with TRBD1. The CDR3 contains 13 residues. CDR1 is SQVTM, CDR2 ANQGSEA, per germline. The V segment lost 5 bases and the J segment 5 bases; nucleotides outside the gene matches: 6. CDR3 in DNA: TGCAGCGTTCTTCACGGGACAGGGTATGGCTACACCTTC. Residues: CSVLHGTGYGYTF.

The chain combines TRBV3-1 (or the pseudogene TRBV3-2) with TRBJ2-6, with 7 bases lining up with TRBD1. Germline trimming cut 4 bases from V and 2 bases from J; bases unmatched to any gene: 8. From germline, CDR1 is LGHDT and CDR2 YNNKEL (reference sequence). The CDR3 loop spans 17 amino acids. CDR3 sequence: CASSPLQGVPGANVLTF. Here the CDR3 DNA reads TGTGCCAGCAGCCCACTTCAGGGGGTCCCTGGGGCCAACGTCCTGACTTTC.

V is TRBV9 and J is TRBJ1-2; 7 bases line up with TRBD1. The CDR3 consists of 14 residues. V lost 6 bases, J lost 4 bases, and 9 bases stayed unmatched. CDR1 is SGDLS, CDR2 YYNGEE, per germline. The CDR3 loop reads CASKSGHRGYGYTF. CDR3 sequence (DNA): TGTGCCAGCAAATCGGGGCACAGGGGCTATGGCTACACCTTC.

V is TRBV20-1 and J is TRBJ1-5; no reliable D call. This CDR3 is built from 11 residues. V was cut by 3 bases and J by 4 bases, with 4 bases left in between. Per the germline V gene, CDR1 is DFQATT and CDR2 is SNEGSKA (reference sequence). The CDR3 loop is CSASQNQPQHF. CDR3 nucleotides: TGCAGTGCTAGCCAGAATCAGCCCCAGCATTTT.

Many counts were recorded for this clone. This chain links TRBV15 with TRBJ1-6; D may be TRBD1 (6 bases). V lost 0 bases and J 7 bases, leaving 10 bases between the germline ends. Germline-derived CDR1 and CDR2 are LNHNV and YYDKDF (reference sequence). There are 15 residues in the CDR3. CDR3 nucleotide sequence: TGTGCCACCAGCAGAGATCGGCAGGGGAATTCACCCCTCCACTTT. This gives the protein CATSRDRQGNSPLHF.

J is TRBJ1-1 and V is TRBV6-6; possibly TRBD1 for D (6 bases). The CDR3 runs to 15 residues. Germline lookup yields CDR1 MNHNY and CDR2 SVGAGI (reference sequence). Trimming took off 2 bases at V and 4 bases at J, with 14 bases between the two ends. The CDR3, as DNA: TGTGCCAGCAGTTACGGGGGAGGGGGATTCACTGAAGCTTTCTTT. Its protein is CASSYGGGGFTEAFF.

This clone has a handful of counts. The chain recombines TRBV10-3 with TRBJ1-5; no clear D gene. Germline CDR1 is ENHRY and CDR2 is SYGVKD. This CDR3 has 14 amino acids. V was trimmed by 3 bases and J by 7 bases, leaving 13 bases between them. The CDR3, as DNA: TGTGCCATCAGTGAATCCCGGGGTAACCAGCCCCAGCATTTT. Translated, it gives CAISESRGNQPQHF.

This rearrangement joins TRBV27 to TRBJ1-2; maybe TRBD1 (5 bases). V was trimmed by 1 base and J by 1 base, leaving 7 bases between them. Germline V gene lookup returns CDR1 MNHEY and CDR2 SMNVEV (reference sequence). This CDR3 is built from 14 residues. The CDR3 region is CASSLWGSNYGYTF. The CDR3 coding sequence is TGTGCCAGCAGTTTATGGGGCAGTAACTATGGCTACACCTTC.

The CDR3 loop reads CASSSGQGWETQYF. The CDR3 DNA follows: TGCGCCAGCAGCTCAGGACAGGGCTGGGAGACCCAGTACTTC. V gene TRBV5-1 combines with J gene TRBJ2-5; 8 bases map to TRBD1. J lost 5 bases, V lost 3 bases, and 6 bases had no gene match. There are 14 residues in the CDR3. Germline-derived CDR1 and CDR2 are SGHRS and YFSETQ. The full variable domain, completed using reference TRBV5-1 and TRBJ2-5, is KAGVTQTPRYLIKTRGQQVTLSCSPISGHRSVSWYQQTPGQGLQFLFEYFSETQRNKGNFPGRFSGRQFSNSRSEMNVSTLELGDSALYLCASSSGQGWETQYFGPGTRLLVL.

The chain employs TRBV7-2 and TRBJ1-2, with 9 bases aligning to TRBD1. The CDR3 extends over 14 amino acids. The ends lost 5 bases at V and 7 bases at J; junction bases unmatched: 8. The V gene's germline CDR1 is SGHTA and CDR2 FQGNSA. The DNA of the CDR3 is TGTGCCAGCAGCACCCCGACAGGGGGAGGTGGCTACACCTTC. This gives the protein CASSTPTGGGGYTF.

J is TRBJ2-3 and V is TRBV18; 8 bases map to TRBD2. The CDR3 has 18 amino acids. Germline loops: CDR1 KGHSH, CDR2 LQKENI. Germline trimming cut 3 bases from V and 0 bases from J; bases unmatched to any gene: 11. The DNA of the CDR3 is TGTGCCAGCTCACCGTATAGCGGGGACCCAACTAGCACAGATACGCAGTATTTT. The encoded protein is CASSPYSGDPTSTDTQYF.